This is a list of T cell receptor beta chains from one sample in a study of T cell responses to AZD1222 COVID-19 vaccine. Sequenced by immunoSEQ multiplex PCR; TCRdb stores in-frame clones only, minus some. The sample consists of about 130,000 clones, around 90% of them appearing once. The input for sequencing was peripheral blood, taken on day 0 of AZD1222 vaccination. These receptors came from an adult in good health. CDR3s include the opening cysteine and the closing phenylalanine or tryptophan. The order of the fields is J gene, clone size, D gene, V gene, CDR3 protein, CDR3 DNA. D genes are given only for firm matches. Clone size is given for some rows only: seen once, a few or many times, or a class if the clone is expanded.

TRBJ2-7 | . | . | TRBV18 | CASSPSLRTTSSYEQYF | TGTGCCAGCTCACCAAGTCTACGCACTACCTCTTCCTACGAGCAGTACTTC
TRBJ1-3 | . | . | TRBV7-9 | CASRGSGNTIYF | TGTGCCAGCAGGGGCTCTGGAAACACCATATATTTT
TRBJ1-2 | . | . | TRBV7-9 | CASSLAPRYYGYTF | TGTGCCAGCAGCTTAGCACCGAGATACTATGGCTACACCTTC
TRBJ2-3 | . | TRBD2 | TRBV10-2 | CASRTSGGADTQYF | TGCGCCAGCCGGACTAGCGGGGGGGCAGATACGCAGTATTTT
TRBJ1-1 | . | TRBD1 | TRBV27 | CASSSTGGPFTEAFF | TGTGCCAGCAGTTCGACAGGGGGCCCTTTCACTGAAGCTTTCTTT
TRBJ1-6 | . | TRBD1 | TRBV9 | CASSVEDRDSPLHF | TGTGCCAGCAGCGTAGAGGACAGGGATTCACCCCTCCACTTT
TRBJ2-2 | . | TRBD1 | TRBV24-1 | CATSDRGQGNTGELFF | TGTGCCACCAGTGACCGCGGACAGGGAAACACCGGGGAGCTGTTTTTT
TRBJ1-2 | once | TRBD1 | TRBV6-4 | CASSVRQGALVSGYTF | TGTGCCAGCAGTGTGAGACAGGGGGCCCTAGTAAGTGGCTACACCTTC
TRBJ2-7 | . | TRBD1 | TRBV11-1 | CASSLRTGYSYEQYF | TGTGCCAGCAGCTTGAGGACAGGATACTCCTACGAGCAGTACTTC
TRBJ2-5 | . | . | TRBV6-2/TRBV6-3 | CASSYSILETSGKETQYF | TGTGCCAGCAGTTACTCGATTTTAGAGACTAGTGGGAAAGAGACCCAGTACTTC
TRBJ2-3 | . | TRBD2 | TRBV5-5 | CASSLVGGGSTDTQYF | TGTGCCAGCAGCTTGGTCGGCGGGGGGAGCACAGATACGCAGTATTTT
TRBJ1-6 | . | . | TRBV7-2 | CASSGRQAEGSPLHF | TGTGCCAGCAGCGGCAGACAGGCCGAAGGTTCACCCCTCCACTTT
TRBJ1-1 | . | . | TRBV4-3 | CASSKIALNTEAFF | TGCGCCAGCAGTAAAATTGCCCTGAACACTGAAGCTTTCTTT
TRBJ1-2 | . | TRBD1 | TRBV5-4 | CASSFGTGSYGYGYTF | TGTGCCAGCAGCTTTGGGACAGGGAGTTATGGGTATGGCTACACCTTC
TRBJ1-1 | . | . | TRBV7-9 | CASSFGERRAFF | TGTGCCAGCAGCTTTGGGGAGCGGAGAGCTTTCTTT
TRBJ1-5 | . | TRBD1 | TRBV12-5 | CASGMTGEDPQHF | TGTGCTAGTGGAATGACAGGGGAGGATCCCCAGCATTTT
TRBJ1-4 | once | TRBD1 | TRBV7-3 | CASSPGQVNEKLFF | TGTGCCAGCAGCCCCGGACAGGTTAATGAAAAACTGTTTTTT
TRBJ2-2 | once | . | TRBV7-2 | CASSSQGRFAGELFF | TGTGCCAGCAGCTCCCAGGGGAGATTTGCCGGGGAGCTGTTTTTT
TRBJ2-1 | . | . | TRBV4-2 | CASGTTGWSYNEQFF | TGTGCCAGCGGTACAACAGGGTGGTCCTACAATGAGCAGTTCTTC
TRBJ2-1 | . | TRBD2 | TRBV6-4 | CASSGLAGDNEQFF | TGTGCCAGCAGCGGACTAGCGGGGGACAATGAGCAGTTCTTC
TRBJ2-2 | . | . | TRBV6-5 | CASSLPGGPTGELFF | TGTGCCAGCAGTTTACCGGGGGGCCCCACCGGGGAGCTGTTTTTT
TRBJ1-2 | few | TRBD1 | TRBV11-2 | CASGWTGGNYGYTF | TGTGCCAGCGGCTGGACAGGGGGTAACTATGGCTACACCTTC
TRBJ1-1 | . | TRBD1 | TRBV6-2/TRBV6-3 | CASSHSTGSVSTEAFF | TGTGCCAGCAGCCATTCGACAGGGAGTGTTAGTACTGAAGCTTTCTTT
TRBJ1-4 | . | . | TRBV15 | CATLTIGGSREKLFF | TGTGCCACACTCACGATTGGGGGGTCCCGAGAAAAACTGTTTTTT
TRBJ2-2 | once | . | TRBV2 | CASSIRGMAGELFF | TGTGCCAGCAGTATCCGCGGTATGGCCGGGGAGCTGTTTTTT